The 23 T cell receptor beta chains presented below share a single source sample, sequenced in a study of human CD8 memory T cell subsets. UMI-labeled 5' RACE yielded the TCR beta libraries. TCRdb re-called the 5' RACE reads; every CDR3 protein appears as one record, without DNA. The sample shows roughly 17,000 distinct CDR3 sequences, and less than 5.5% sits with its ten largest clones. The specimen was CD8+ T cells from PBMCs. The receptors derive from a human donor in good health.

This rearrangement joins TRBV9 to TRBJ2-7; TCRdb indicates TRBD1, and absent DNA this call remains unverified. There are 15 residues in the CDR3. Germline assignment: CDR1 SGDLS and CDR2 YYNGEE. CDR3 sequence: CASSARQVPPSEQYF.

This clonotype registers medium-sized (0.01 to 0.1%) by frequency. This CDR3 is CSARDYRLNEKLFF. This chain links TRBV20-1 with TRBJ1-4. Germline CDR1 DFQATT, CDR2 SNEGSKA (reference sequence). This CDR3 comprises 14 residues.

The V call is TRBV5-1, the J call TRBJ2-3; with no DNA, the TCRdb D assignment of TRBD2 cannot be verified. The CDR3 extends over 15 amino acids. CDR1 is SGHRS, CDR2 YFSETQ, per germline. CDR3: CASSFLAGSTDTQYF.

The chain uses TRBV12-3 or TRBV12-4 and TRBJ2-2; TCRdb's D call, TRBD1, is unchecked because there is no DNA. This CDR3 has 14 residues. The CDR3 spells CASRWTGRTGELFF.

The CDR3 sequence is CASSLSQGSETQYF. The chain couples TRBV7-9 to TRBJ2-5. There are 14 residues in the CDR3. From germline, CDR1 is SEHNR and CDR2 FQNEAQ (reference sequence).

This chain uses TRBV10-2 with TRBJ1-1. This CDR3 region has 12 residues. Per the germline V gene, CDR1 is WSHSY and CDR2 is SAAADI. The CDR3 loop reads CASSIGYTEAFF.

This chain connects TRBV6-2 or TRBV6-3 to TRBJ2-7; TCRdb's assignment of TRBD1 cannot be checked, as there is no DNA. CDR3 length: 17 residues. CDR1 is MNHEY and CDR2 is SVGEGT in the germline V gene. The CDR3 loop is CASSSTTGTTNSYEQYF.

The J gene is TRBJ1-1, the V gene TRBV12-3 or TRBV12-4; TCRdb calls TRBD1, which cannot be checked without DNA. The CDR3 has 14 residues. This CDR3 is CASSPDRVRPEAFF.

V gene TRBV6-6 combines with J gene TRBJ1-2; lacking DNA, the TRBD1 call made by TCRdb goes unchecked. Looked up from germline, CDR1 is MNHNY and CDR2 is SVGAGI (reference sequence). The CDR3 is made up of 13 amino acids. The CDR3 here is CASSLDSNYGYTF.

The rearrangement uses TRBV11-2 and TRBJ1-2. CDR1 and CDR2 from the germline V gene are SGHAT and FQNNGV. This CDR3 is 14 amino acids long. CDR3 sequence: CASRPSQALYGYTF.

The chain links TRBV12-5 to TRBJ1-5. The CDR3 is 14 amino acids. Germline V gene data show CDR1 as LGHNT and CDR2 as FRNRAP. The CDR3: CASGFPTKGQPQHF.

The chain joins TRBV15 to TRBJ1-2; TCRdb's D call, TRBD1, is unchecked because there is no DNA. This CDR3 contains 15 residues. CDR1 is LNHNV, CDR2 YYDKDF, per germline (reference sequence). The CDR3: CATSRARTEAVGYTF.

Here the CDR3 reads CSVEYRTGTSGSSSYNEQFF. The chain recombines TRBV29-1 with TRBJ2-1; TCRdb outputs TRBD2, but without DNA this stays unchecked. The CDR3 is 20 residues long. Germline CDR1 SQVTM, CDR2 ANQGSEA.

V and J are TRBV20-1 and TRBJ2-3; there is no DNA to check the TCRdb D call of TRBD2. This CDR3 has 15 residues. Germline CDR1 is DFQATT and CDR2 is SNEGSKA (reference sequence). CDR3 protein: CSARWAESITDTQYF.

This rearrangement joins TRBV7-8 to TRBJ2-5. This CDR3 contains 15 residues. CDR1 SGHVS and CDR2 FQNEAQ come from the germline V gene. This CDR3 is CASSAVDDLWETQYF.

The chain combines TRBV6-5 with TRBJ1-1. The CDR3 consists of 14 residues. In germline, CDR1 is MNHEY, CDR2 SVGAGI. The CDR3 loop is CASSTGQGGTEAFF.

This chain joins TRBV28 and TRBJ2-7. The length of the CDR3 is 14 residues. Germline V gene lookup returns CDR1 MDHEN and CDR2 SYDVKM. The CDR3 protein is CASSLLVGVGEQYF. Supplemented by reference TRBV28 and TRBJ2-7, the full variable domain reads DVKVTQSSRYLVKRTGEKVFLECVQDMDHENMFWYRQDPGLGLRLIYFSYDVKMKEKGDIPEGYSVSREKKERFSLILESASTNQTSMYLCASSLLVGVGEQYFGPGTRLTVT.

This rearrangement joins TRBV20-1 to TRBJ2-1; checking the TCRdb D call of TRBD1 is not possible without DNA. The CDR3 has 16 amino acids. Per the germline V gene, CDR1 is DFQATT and CDR2 is SNEGSKA (reference sequence). The CDR3 here is CSARDPFGISYNEQFF.

This chain joins TRBV11-2 and TRBJ2-7. The CDR3 length is 12 residues. Germline V gives CDR1 SGHAT, CDR2 FQNNGV. The CDR3 is CASSPSSYEQYF.

The rearrangement joins TRBV7-6 to TRBJ2-3. Germline assignment: CDR1 SGHVS and CDR2 FNYEAQ. The CDR3 has 13 amino acids. The CDR3 spells CASSLALEDTQYF.

The rearrangement uses TRBV27 and TRBJ2-7; the D call from TCRdb, TRBD2, cannot be confirmed without DNA. Looked up from germline, CDR1 is MNHEY and CDR2 is SMNVEV (reference sequence). The CDR3 is 15 residues long. The CDR3 sequence: CASSLSAGTLIEQYF.

The CDR3 sequence: CASSPLYDAKNIQYF. The chain couples TRBV28 to TRBJ2-4; the D gene TCRdb calls, TRBD1, cannot be checked with no DNA. Per the germline V gene, CDR1 is MDHEN and CDR2 is SYDVKM. The CDR3 loop spans 15 amino acids. The whole variable domain, filled in from reference TRBV28 and TRBJ2-4, reads DVKVTQSSRYLVKRTGEKVFLECVQDMDHENMFWYRQDPGLGLRLIYFSYDVKMKEKGDIPEGYSVSREKKERFSLILESASTNQTSMYLCASSPLYDAKNIQYFGAGTRLSVL.

The chain couples TRBV19 to TRBJ1-1. Germline lookup yields CDR1 LNHDA and CDR2 SQIVND (reference sequence). The CDR3 covers 15 residues. This CDR3 reads CASSRRWDSTSEAFF.